This TCR beta chain stems from a study of T cell responses to AZD1222 COVID-19 vaccine. Overall study findings and caveats: Seropositive status at baseline applied to only five or six AZD1222 recipients.

The V end lost 6 bases, the J end lost 6 bases, and 18 bases lay between the germline ends. Germline CDR1 reads LNHDA; CDR2 reads SQIVND (reference sequence). CDR3 size: 15 residues. On this clone itself: Its antigen is unknown.

Libraries were prepared by immunoSEQ multiplex PCR; TCRdb keeps only in-frame clonotypes and omits some of them. The data contain over 45,000 clones, approximately 83% of them singletons. The sample in question was peripheral blood, obtained on day 0 of AZD1222 vaccination. The source is an adult in good health. The V gene is TRBV19, the J gene TRBJ1-5; the D gene is possibly TRBD1 (5 bases). Here the CDR3 reads CASRADSGVGQPQHF. As DNA, the CDR3 is TGTGCCAGTAGAGCCGACAGTGGCGTTGGTCAGCCCCAGCATTTT.